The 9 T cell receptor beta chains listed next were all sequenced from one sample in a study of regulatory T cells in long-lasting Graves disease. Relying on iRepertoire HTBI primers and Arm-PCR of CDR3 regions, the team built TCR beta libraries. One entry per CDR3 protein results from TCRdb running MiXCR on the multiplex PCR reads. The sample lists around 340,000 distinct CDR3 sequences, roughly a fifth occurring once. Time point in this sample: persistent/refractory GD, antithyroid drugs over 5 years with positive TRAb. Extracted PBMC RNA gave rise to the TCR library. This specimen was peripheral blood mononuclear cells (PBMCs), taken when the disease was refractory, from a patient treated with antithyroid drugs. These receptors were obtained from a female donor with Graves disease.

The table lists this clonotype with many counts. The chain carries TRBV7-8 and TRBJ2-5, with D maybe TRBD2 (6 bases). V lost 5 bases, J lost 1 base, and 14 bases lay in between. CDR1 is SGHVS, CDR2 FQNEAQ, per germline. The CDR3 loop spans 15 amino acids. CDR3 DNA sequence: TGTGCCAGCAGCCCAAGGGGACTGTCCCAAGAGACCCAGTACTTC. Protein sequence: CASSPRGLSQETQYF.

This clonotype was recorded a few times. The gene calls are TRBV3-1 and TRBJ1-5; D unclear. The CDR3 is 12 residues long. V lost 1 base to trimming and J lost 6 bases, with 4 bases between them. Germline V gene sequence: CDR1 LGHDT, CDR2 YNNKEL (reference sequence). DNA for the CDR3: TGTGCCAGCAGCCAAGGACTTCAGCCCCAGCATTTT. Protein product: CASSQGLQPQHF.

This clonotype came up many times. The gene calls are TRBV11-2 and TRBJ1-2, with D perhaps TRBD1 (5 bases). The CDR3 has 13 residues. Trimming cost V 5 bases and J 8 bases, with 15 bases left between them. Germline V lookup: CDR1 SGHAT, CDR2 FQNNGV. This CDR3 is CASSPGAGWGYTF. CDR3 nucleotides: TGTGCCAGCAGCCCTGGGGCGGGCTGGGGCTACACCTTC.

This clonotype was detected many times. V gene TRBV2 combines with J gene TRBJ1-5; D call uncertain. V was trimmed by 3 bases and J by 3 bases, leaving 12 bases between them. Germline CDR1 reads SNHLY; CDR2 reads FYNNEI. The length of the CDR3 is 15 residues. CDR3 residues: CASSDSGFYNQPQHF. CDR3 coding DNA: TGTGCCAGCAGTGACTCCGGGTTTTACAATCAGCCCCAGCATTTT.

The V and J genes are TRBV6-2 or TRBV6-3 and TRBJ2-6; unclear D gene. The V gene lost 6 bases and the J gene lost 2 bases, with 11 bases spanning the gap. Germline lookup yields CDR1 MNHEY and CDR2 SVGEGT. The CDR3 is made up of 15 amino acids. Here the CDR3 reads CASSRVVTGANVLTF. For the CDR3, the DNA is TGTGCCAGCAGCCGCGTGGTTACTGGGGCCAACGTCCTGACTTTC.

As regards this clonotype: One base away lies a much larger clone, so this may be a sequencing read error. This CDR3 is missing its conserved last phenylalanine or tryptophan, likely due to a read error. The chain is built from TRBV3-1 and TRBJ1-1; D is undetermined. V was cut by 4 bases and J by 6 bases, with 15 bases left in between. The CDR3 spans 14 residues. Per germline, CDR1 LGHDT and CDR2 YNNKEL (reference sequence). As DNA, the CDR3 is TGTGCCAGCAGCCCTGGAGGAGGTGTGGCTGAAGCTTTCGTT. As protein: CASSPGGGVAEAFV.

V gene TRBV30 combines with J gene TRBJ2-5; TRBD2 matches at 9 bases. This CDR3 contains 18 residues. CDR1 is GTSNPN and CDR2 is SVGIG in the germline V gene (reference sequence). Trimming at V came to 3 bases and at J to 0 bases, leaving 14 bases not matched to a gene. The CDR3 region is CAWRRGGVRPANQETQYF. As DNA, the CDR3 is TGTGCCTGGAGGCGGGGGGGGGTGAGACCCGCTAACCAAGAGACCCAGTACTTC. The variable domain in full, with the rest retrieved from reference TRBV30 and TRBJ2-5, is SQTIHQWPATLVQPVGSPLSLECTVEGTSNPNLYWYRQAAGRGLQLLFYSVGIGQISSEVPQNLSASRPQDRQFILSSKKLLLSDSGFYLCAWRRGGVRPANQETQYFGPGTRLLVL.

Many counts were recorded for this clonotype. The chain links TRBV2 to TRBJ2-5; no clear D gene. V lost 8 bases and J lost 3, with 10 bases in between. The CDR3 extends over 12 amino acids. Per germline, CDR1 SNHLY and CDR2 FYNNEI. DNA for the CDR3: TGTGCCAGCTTAAGTGGGGAAGAGACCCAGTACTTC. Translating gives CASLSGEETQYF.

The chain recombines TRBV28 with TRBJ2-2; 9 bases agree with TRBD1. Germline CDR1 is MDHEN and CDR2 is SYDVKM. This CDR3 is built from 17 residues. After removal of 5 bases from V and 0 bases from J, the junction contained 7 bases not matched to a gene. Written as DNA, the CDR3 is TGTGCCAGCAGTCCAACCGGGACAGGGACGAACACCGGGGAGCTGTTTTTT. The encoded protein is CASSPTGTGTNTGELFF.